The subject of this entry is one TCR beta chain. This clonotype is identified as medium-sized (0.01 to 0.1%). What this receptor recognizes is not known. No much larger clonotype is one base removed from it; base qualities were not supplied. Trimming takes 3 bases from V and 8 bases from J, and the germline ends sit 13 bases apart. Reading from cysteine to phenylalanine, the CDR3 counts 14 amino acids. The CDR3 DNA has 42 bases and is translated from base 1. The entry originates in a study of T cells generated in artificial thymic organoids (TCRdb year 2017). Some background on the complete study: In some experiments, thymic T cells were further FACS-purified to deplete CD4 immature single positive or double positive precursors. TCR alpha and beta CDR3 repertoires of in vitro artificial thymic organoid-derived CD8 single positive T cells were compared with thymic and peripheral blood naive CD8 T cells. The displayed repertoire sequencing data were described as being representative of three independent experiments. Broader findings and caveats from the paper: Physiological TCR clonotype diversity, comparable to that of thymic and blood naive CD8 T cells, was observed in organoid-derived CD8 single positive T cells.

Primary CD8+ T cells were enriched with magnetic beads using the Miltenyi CD8+ T cell Isolation Kit. Before RNA extraction, CD3+TCRalphabeta+CD8 single positive T cells from both organoids and thymus were sorted by FACS. Total RNA was purified from approximately 40,000 to 200,000 sorted cells per sample with the RNeasy Micro kit, and quality checked on an Agilent RNA 6000 Nano chip. Thymic fragments were dissected, disrupted by pipetting and passed through a 70 um strainer to release thymocytes. Separate semi-nested PCR amplifications were run for the TCRalpha and TCRbeta libraries, using Advantage 2 and reverse primers located in the TRAC or TRBC constant regions. Between about 3 and 550 ng of total RNA was used as input for first-strand cDNA synthesis. TCR cDNA libraries were made by 5'-RACE with the SMARTer PCR cDNA Synthesis kit, using a poly-dT primer for first-strand synthesis. Each semi-nested reverse primer in the constant region carried a 5-nucleotide sample-specific barcode, and the resulting products were cleaned up with the Zymo DNA Clean and Concentrator-5 kit. As many as ten barcoded samples were combined into a pool, ligated to Illumina adaptors, and sequenced on an Illumina MiSeq as 2 x 150 bp paired-end reads. Regarding the original processing steps: After demultiplexing, reads were aligned using BLAT against a custom library built from IMGT containing every combination of human TRAV, TRAJ, TRBV, TRBD and TRBJ. The best BLAT hits were picked using pslCDnaFilter (-maxAligns=1, -ignoreIntrons), and custom Perl scripts were used to calculate clonotype frequencies. TCRdb itself trimmed the public reads at Q25 with fastp, ran MiXCR and retained productive beta chains. When rows share a CDR3 protein, they turn into one entry using the most common DNA and genes. The authors' filters were not applied to this entry. The sample table contains approximately 2,500 distinct CDR3 sequences; only one count was recorded for about 11% of them. The ten biggest clones cover less than 3.5% of the sample.

Sequenced material: naive CD8+ T cells from the thymus. According to the study, the label for this sample's cell subset or site signals: CD3+TCRalphabeta+CD8SP T cells; for blood, CD45RO-CCR7+ naive CD8+ T cells. This sequence was found in a human donor who gave cord blood stem cells for thymic organoid culture, a cardiac surgery patient who gave postnatal thymus, or a blood donor (not recorded which). The chain joins TRBV12-3 or TRBV12-4 to TRBJ2-2, with TRBD1 perhaps the D gene, on 6 matching bases. The CDR3 corresponds to CASSFGQLVGELFF. In nucleotides, the sequence is TGTGCCAGCAGTTTCGGACAGTTGGTGGGGGAGCTGTTTTTT.